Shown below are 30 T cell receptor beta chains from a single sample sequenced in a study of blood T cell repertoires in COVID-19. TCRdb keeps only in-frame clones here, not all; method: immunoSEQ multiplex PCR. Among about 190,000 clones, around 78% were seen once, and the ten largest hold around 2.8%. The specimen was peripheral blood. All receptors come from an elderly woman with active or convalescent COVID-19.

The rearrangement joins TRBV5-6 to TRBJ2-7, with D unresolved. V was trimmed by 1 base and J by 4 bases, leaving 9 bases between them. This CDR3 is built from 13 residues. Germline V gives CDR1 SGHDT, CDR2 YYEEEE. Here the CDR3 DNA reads TGTGCCAGCAGCTTGAATCGTGCGTACGAGCAGTACTTC. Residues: CASSLNRAYEQYF.

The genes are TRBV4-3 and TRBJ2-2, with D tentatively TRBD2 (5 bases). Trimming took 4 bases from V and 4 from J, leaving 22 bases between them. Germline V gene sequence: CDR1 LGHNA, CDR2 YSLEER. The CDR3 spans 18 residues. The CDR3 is CASSLESAIPGFTGELFF. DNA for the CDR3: TGCGCCAGCAGCCTAGAGAGTGCAATCCCGGGATTCACCGGGGAGCTGTTTTTT.

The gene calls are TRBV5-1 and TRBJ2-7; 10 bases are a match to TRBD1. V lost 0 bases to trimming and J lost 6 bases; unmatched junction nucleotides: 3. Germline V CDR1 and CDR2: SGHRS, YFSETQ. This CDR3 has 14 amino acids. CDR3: CASSLGQGASEQYF. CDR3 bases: TGCGCCAGCAGCTTGGGACAGGGGGCAAGCGAGCAGTACTTC.

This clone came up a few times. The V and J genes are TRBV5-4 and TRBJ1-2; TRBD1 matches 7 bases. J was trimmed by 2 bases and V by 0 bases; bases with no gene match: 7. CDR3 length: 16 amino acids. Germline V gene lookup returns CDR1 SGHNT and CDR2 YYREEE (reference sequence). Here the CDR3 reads CASSLGQGKSNYGYTF. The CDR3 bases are TGTGCCAGCAGCTTGGGACAGGGCAAGTCGAACTATGGCTACACCTTC.

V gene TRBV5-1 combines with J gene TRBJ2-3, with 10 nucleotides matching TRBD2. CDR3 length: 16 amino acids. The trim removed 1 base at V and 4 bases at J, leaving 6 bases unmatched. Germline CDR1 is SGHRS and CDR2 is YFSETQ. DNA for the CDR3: TGCGCCAGCAGCTTGCCTTTAGCGGGGGGCCCAGATACGCAGTATTTT. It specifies CASSLPLAGGPDTQYF. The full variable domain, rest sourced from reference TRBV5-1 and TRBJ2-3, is KAGVTQTPRYLIKTRGQQVTLSCSPISGHRSVSWYQQTPGQGLQFLFEYFSETQRNKGNFPGRFSGRQFSNSRSEMNVSTLELGDSALYLCASSLPLAGGPDTQYFGPGTRLTVL.

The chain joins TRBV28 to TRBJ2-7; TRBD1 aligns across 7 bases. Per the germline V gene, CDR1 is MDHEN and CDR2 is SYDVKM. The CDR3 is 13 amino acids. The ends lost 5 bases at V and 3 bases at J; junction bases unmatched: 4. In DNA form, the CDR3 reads TGTGCCAGCAGTCAGGGACAGAGCTACGAGCAGTACTTC. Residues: CASSQGQSYEQYF.

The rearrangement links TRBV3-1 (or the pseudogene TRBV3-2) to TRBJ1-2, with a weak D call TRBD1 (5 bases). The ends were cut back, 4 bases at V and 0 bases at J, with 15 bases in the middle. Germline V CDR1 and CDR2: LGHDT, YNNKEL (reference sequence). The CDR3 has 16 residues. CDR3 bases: TGTGCCAGCAGCCGGGCCTCGGGGGGGTCTAACTATGGCTACACCTTC. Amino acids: CASSRASGGSNYGYTF.

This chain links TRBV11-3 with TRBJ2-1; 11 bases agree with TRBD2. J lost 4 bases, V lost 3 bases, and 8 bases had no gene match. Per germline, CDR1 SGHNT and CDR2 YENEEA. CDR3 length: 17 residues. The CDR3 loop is CASSFDSGTSGYNEQFF. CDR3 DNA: TGTGCCAGCAGCTTCGATTCCGGGACTAGCGGTTACAATGAGCAGTTCTTC.

Here the CDR3 reads CASTGTSGGGDTGELFF. DNA for the CDR3: TGTGCCAGCACCGGGACTAGCGGGGGGGGCGACACCGGGGAGCTGTTTTTT. This sequence joins TRBV3-1 (or the pseudogene TRBV3-2) and TRBJ2-2, with 16 bases matching TRBD2. From germline, CDR1 is LGHDT and CDR2 YNNKEL (reference sequence). With V trimmed by 7 bases and J by 3 bases, 5 bases remained unmatched. This CDR3 is built from 17 residues.

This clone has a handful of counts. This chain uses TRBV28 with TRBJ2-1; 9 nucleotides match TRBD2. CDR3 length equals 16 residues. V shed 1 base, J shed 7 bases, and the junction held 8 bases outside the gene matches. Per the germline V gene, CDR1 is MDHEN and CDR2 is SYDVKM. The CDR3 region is CASSLYGTSIENEQFF. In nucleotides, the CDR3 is TGTGCCAGCAGTTTATATGGGACTAGCATTGAGAATGAGCAGTTCTTC.

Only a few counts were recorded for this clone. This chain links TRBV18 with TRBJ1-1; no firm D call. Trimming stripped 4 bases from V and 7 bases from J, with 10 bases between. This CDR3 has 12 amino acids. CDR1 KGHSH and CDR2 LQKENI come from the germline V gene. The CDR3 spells CASSQRAFEAFF. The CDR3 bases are TGTGCCAGCTCACAGAGGGCTTTTGAAGCTTTCTTT.

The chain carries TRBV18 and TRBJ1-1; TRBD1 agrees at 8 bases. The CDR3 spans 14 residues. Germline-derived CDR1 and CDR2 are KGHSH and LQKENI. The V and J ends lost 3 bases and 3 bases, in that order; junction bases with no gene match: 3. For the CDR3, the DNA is TGTGCCAGCTCACCCGTGACAGGGGACACTGAAGCTTTCTTT. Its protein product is CASSPVTGDTEAFF.

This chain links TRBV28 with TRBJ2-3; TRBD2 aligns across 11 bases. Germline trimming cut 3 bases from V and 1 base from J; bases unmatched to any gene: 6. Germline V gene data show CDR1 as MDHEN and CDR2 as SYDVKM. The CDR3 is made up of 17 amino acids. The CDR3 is CASSFVELAGGTDTQYF. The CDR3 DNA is TGTGCCAGCAGTTTTGTAGAACTAGCGGGGGGCACAGATACGCAGTATTTT. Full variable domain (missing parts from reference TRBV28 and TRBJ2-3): DVKVTQSSRYLVKRTGEKVFLECVQDMDHENMFWYRQDPGLGLRLIYFSYDVKMKEKGDIPEGYSVSREKKERFSLILESASTNQTSMYLCASSFVELAGGTDTQYFGPGTRLTVL.

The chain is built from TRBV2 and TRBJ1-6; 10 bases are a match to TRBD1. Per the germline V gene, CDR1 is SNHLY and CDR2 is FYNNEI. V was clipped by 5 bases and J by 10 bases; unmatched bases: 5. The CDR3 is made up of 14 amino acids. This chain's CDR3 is CASSSGQGRSPLHF. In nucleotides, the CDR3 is TGTGCCAGCAGTTCGGGACAGGGGAGGTCACCCCTCCACTTT.

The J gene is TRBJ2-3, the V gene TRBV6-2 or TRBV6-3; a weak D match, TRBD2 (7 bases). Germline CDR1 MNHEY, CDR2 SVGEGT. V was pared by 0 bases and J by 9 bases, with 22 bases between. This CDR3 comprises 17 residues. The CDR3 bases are TGTGCCAGCAGTTACTCCCTCCCGGGGGCGGGGGACGGCACGCAGTATTTT. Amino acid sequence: CASSYSLPGAGDGTQYF.

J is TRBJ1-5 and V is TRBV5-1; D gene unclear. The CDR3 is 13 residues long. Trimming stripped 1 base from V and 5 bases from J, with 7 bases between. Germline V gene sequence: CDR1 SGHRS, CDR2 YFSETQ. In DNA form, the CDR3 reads TGCGCCAGCAGCTTGCAATTAGATCAGCCCCAGCATTTT. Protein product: CASSLQLDQPQHF.

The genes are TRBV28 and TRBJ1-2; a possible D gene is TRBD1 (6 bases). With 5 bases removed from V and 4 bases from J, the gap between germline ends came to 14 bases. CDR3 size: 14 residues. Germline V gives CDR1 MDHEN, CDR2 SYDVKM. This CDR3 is CASSPPGVPYGYTF. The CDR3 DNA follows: TGTGCCAGCAGTCCCCCAGGGGTTCCCTATGGCTACACCTTC.

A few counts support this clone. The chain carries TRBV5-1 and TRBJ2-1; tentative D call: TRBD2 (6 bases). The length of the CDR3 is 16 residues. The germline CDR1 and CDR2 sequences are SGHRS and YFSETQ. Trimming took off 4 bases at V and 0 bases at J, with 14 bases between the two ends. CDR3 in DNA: TGCGCCAGCAGCCCATACGGGACTGGCTCCTACAATGAGCAGTTCTTC. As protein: CASSPYGTGSYNEQFF.

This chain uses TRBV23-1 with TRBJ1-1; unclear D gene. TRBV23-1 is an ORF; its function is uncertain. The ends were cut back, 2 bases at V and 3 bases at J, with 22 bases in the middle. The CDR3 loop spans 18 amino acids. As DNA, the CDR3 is TGCGCCAGCAGTCAAAATCGGTCACTTGGAGTGTATGACACTGAAGCTTTCTTT. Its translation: CASSQNRSLGVYDTEAFF.

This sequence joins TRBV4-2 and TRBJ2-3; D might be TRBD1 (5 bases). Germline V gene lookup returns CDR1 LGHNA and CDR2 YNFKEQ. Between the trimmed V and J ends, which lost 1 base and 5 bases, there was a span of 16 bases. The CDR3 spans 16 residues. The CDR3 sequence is CASSQGGSGGGDTQYF. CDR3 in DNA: TGTGCCAGCAGCCAAGGGGGCTCAGGTGGTGGAGATACGCAGTATTTT.

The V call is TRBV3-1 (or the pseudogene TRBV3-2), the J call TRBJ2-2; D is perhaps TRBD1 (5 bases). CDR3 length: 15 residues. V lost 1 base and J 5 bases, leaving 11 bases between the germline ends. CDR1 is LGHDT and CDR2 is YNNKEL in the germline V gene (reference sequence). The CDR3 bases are TGTGCCAGCAGCCAAGTTGGCAGGGTAACCGGGGAGCTGTTTTTT. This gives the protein CASSQVGRVTGELFF.

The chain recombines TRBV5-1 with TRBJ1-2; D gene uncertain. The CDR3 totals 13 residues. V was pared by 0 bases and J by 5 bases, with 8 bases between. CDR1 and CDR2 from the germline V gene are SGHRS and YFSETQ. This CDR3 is CASSLVHGYGYTF. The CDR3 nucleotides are TGCGCCAGCAGCTTGGTCCACGGGTATGGCTACACCTTC.

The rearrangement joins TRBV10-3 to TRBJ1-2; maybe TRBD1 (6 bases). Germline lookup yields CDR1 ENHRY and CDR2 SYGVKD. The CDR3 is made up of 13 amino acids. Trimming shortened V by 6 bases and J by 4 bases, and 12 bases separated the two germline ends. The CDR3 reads CAIRGQGGYGYTF. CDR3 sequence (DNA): TGTGCCATCAGGGGACAAGGGGGCTATGGCTACACCTTC.

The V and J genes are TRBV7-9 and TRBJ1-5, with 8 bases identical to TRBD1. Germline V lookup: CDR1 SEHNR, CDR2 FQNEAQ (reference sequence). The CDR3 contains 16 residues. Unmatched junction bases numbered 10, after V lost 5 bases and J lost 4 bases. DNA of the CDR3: TGTGCCAGCAGCGTAACCCGACAGGGGAGGAATCAGCCCCAGCATTTT. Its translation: CASSVTRQGRNQPQHF.

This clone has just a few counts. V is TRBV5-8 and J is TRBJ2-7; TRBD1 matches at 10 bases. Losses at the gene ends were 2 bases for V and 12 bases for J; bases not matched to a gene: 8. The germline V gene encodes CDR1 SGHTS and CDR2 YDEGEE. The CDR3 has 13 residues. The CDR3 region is CASSLRTGGRPYF. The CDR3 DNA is TGTGCCAGCAGCTTACGGACAGGGGGTCGTCCGTACTTC.

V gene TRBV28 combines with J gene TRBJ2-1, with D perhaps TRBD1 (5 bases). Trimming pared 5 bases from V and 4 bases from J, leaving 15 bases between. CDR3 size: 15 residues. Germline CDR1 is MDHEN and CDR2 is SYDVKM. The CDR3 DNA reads TGTGCCAGCAGTCAGACAGTAAATCTATACAATGAGCAGTTCTTC. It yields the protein CASSQTVNLYNEQFF.

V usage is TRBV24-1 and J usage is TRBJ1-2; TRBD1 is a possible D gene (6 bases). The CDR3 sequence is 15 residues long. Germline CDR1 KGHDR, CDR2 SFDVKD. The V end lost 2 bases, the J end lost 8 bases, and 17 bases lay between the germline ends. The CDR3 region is CATSDYSGDPGGYTF. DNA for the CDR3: TGTGCCACCAGTGATTATTCAGGGGACCCGGGAGGCTACACCTTC.

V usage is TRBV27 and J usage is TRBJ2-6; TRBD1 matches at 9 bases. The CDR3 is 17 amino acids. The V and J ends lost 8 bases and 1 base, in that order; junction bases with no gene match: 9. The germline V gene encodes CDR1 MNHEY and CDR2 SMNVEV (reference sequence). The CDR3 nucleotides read TGTGCCAGCTGGACCGGGACAGGGTTATCTGGGGCCAACGTCCTGACTTTC. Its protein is CASWTGTGLSGANVLTF.

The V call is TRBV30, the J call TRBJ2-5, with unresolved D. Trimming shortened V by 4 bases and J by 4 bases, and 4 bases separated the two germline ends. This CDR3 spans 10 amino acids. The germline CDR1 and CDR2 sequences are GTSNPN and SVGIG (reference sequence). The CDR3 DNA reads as TGTGCCTGGATGAGAGAGACCCAGTACTTC. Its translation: CAWMRETQYF.

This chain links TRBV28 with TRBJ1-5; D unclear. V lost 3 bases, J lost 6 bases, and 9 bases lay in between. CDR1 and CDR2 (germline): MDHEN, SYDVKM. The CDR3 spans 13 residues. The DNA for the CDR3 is TGTGCCAGCAGTTTTCTTTTTTCTCAGCCCCAGCATTTT. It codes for CASSFLFSQPQHF.